The 6 T cell receptor beta chains given below trace back to one sample, sequenced in a study of blood T cell repertoires in COVID-19. The repertoire was sequenced with immunoSEQ multiplex PCR; TCRdb's copy has only in-frame clones and lacks some. The data contain some 150,000 clones, 80% to 90% of them singletons. Sequencing used peripheral blood. Receptors originate from a woman in her fifties or sixties with active COVID-19.

The chain couples TRBV30 to TRBJ1-3; no clear D. This CDR3 has 12 amino acids. Trimming removed 5 bases at V and 0 bases at J, with 5 bases between. The germline V gene encodes CDR1 GTSNPN and CDR2 SVGIG (reference sequence). The CDR3 region is CAWRGSGNTIYF. CDR3 nucleotide sequence: TGTGCCTGGCGCGGCTCTGGAAACACCATATATTTT.

The chain couples TRBV29-1 to TRBJ1-1, with no clear D. This CDR3 has 13 amino acids. The germline CDR1 and CDR2 sequences are SQVTM and ANQGSEA. Between the trimmed V and J ends, which lost 4 bases and 2 bases, there was a span of 11 bases. The DNA for the CDR3 is TGCAGCGTTGGTATCAGGAATAACACTGAAGCTTTCTTT. Amino acids: CSVGIRNNTEAFF.

This clone was seen more than once but under ten times. V and J are TRBV6-5 and TRBJ1-5; D not resolved. The CDR3 runs 13 residues. Trimming stripped 2 bases from V and 6 bases from J, with 8 bases between. Per the germline V gene, CDR1 is MNHEY and CDR2 is SVGAGI. CDR3 region: CASSYREGQPQHF. As DNA, the CDR3 is TGTGCCAGCAGTTACCGGGAGGGTCAGCCCCAGCATTTT.

J is TRBJ2-7 and V is TRBV10-3, with TRBD2 matching over 10 bases. Trimming at V came to 4 bases and at J to 0 bases, leaving 6 bases not matched to a gene. The germline gives CDR1 ENHRY, CDR2 SYGVKD. The CDR3 is 16 residues long. CDR3 coding DNA: TGTGCCATCAGTGGTTCGGCTAGCGGGAGCTCCTACGAGCAGTACTTC. Translation: CAISGSASGSSYEQYF.

This rearrangement joins TRBV2 to TRBJ1-1; D not resolved. Germline loops: CDR1 SNHLY, CDR2 FYNNEI. The CDR3 length is 13 residues. The V end was cut by 4 bases, the J end by 6 bases, with 12 bases between. The CDR3 loop is CASSAQKSAEAFF. For the CDR3, the DNA is TGTGCCAGCAGTGCACAAAAGAGCGCTGAAGCTTTCTTT.

The chain uses TRBV9 and TRBJ2-1, with D possibly TRBD2 on 5 matching bases. The V end lost 0 bases, the J end lost 10 bases, and 17 bases lay between the germline ends. The CDR3 runs 15 residues. Germline CDR1 is SGDLS and CDR2 is YYNGEE. The CDR3 here is CASSVVVTTVSEQFF. The CDR3 region has the DNA TGTGCCAGCAGCGTAGTTGTGACTACCGTGTCGGAGCAGTTCTTC. The full variable domain, rest sourced from reference TRBV9 and TRBJ2-1, is DSGVTQTPKHLITATGQRVTLRCSPRSGDLSVYWYQQSLDQGLQFLIQYYNGEERAKGNILERFSAQQFPDLHSELNLSSLELGDSALYFCASSVVVTTVSEQFFGPGTRLTVL.